The rows below give T cell receptor beta chains drawn from one sample of a study of CD8+ T cells in alopecia areata. Using immunoSEQ multiplex PCR, the repertoire was profiled, and TCRdb retains in-frame clones only, with some absent. The data show fewer than 150,000 clones, about four fifths seen once. The sequencing here drew on CD8+ T cells sorted from blood, taken at week 4, from a patient treated with tofacitinib. All receptors come from a human donor with alopecia areata. Both conserved end residues are part of each CDR3. Fields, in order: D gene, V gene, J gene, clone size, CDR3 protein, CDR3 DNA. A D gene is named only where the DNA matches it firmly. A row's size may be missing; if present it is once, few, many or a size class.

TRBD2	TRBV11-2	TRBJ2-3	-	CASSLVRLAADTQYF	TGTGCCAGCAGCTTAGTGCGGCTAGCGGCAGATACGCAGTATTTT
-	TRBV10-2	TRBJ1-1	-	CASSPDSRTEAFF	TGCGCCAGCAGTCCTGACAGTAGGACTGAAGCTTTCTTT
TRBD1	TRBV2	TRBJ2-7	few	CASRRTGYYEQYF	TGTGCCAGCAGACGGACAGGGTACTACGAGCAGTACTTC
-	TRBV4-3	TRBJ1-3	once	CASSPWSVSGNTIYF	TGCGCCAGCAGCCCGTGGTCGGTTTCTGGAAACACCATATATTTT
-	TRBV7-2	TRBJ1-5	-	CASSLEGPNQPQHF	TGTGCCAGCAGCTTAGAAGGACCCAATCAGCCCCAGCATTTT
-	TRBV7-9	TRBJ2-3	-	CASSSRTVLSSTDTQYF	TGTGCCAGCAGCTCACGGACAGTGCTCTCGAGCACAGATACGCAGTATTTT
-	TRBV6-1	TRBJ1-1	once	CASRVMRDTEAFF	TGTGCCAGCAGGGTCATGAGGGACACTGAAGCTTTCTTT
TRBD1	TRBV6-5	TRBJ2-2	-	CASSHRGAGELFF	TGTGCCAGCAGTCACAGGGGTGCCGGGGAGCTGTTTTTT
TRBD1	TRBV9	TRBJ1-1	-	CASSAGTGHNLEAFF	TGTGCCAGCAGCGCCGGGACAGGCCACAATCTTGAAGCTTTCTTT
-	TRBV30	TRBJ2-7	-	CAKNIDEQYF	TGTGCCAAGAACATCGACGAGCAGTACTTC
-	TRBV7-9	TRBJ1-1	-	CASFDRVNTEAFF	TGTGCCAGCTTTGACAGAGTGAACACTGAAGCTTTCTTT
-	TRBV4-3	TRBJ2-7	-	CASSQDKGQRYEQYF	TGCGCCAGCAGCCAAGATAAAGGACAGAGATACGAGCAGTACTTC
TRBD1	TRBV27	TRBJ2-7	-	CASSLDRGLGYF	TGTGCCAGCAGTCTGGACAGGGGGCTGGGCTACTTC
-	TRBV10-3	TRBJ2-3	-	CAISESRGTDTQYF	TGTGCCATCAGTGAATCAAGGGGCACAGATACGCAGTATTTT
-	TRBV9	TRBJ2-3	few	CASSKEADTQYF	TGTGCCAGCAGTAAAGAGGCAGATACGCAGTATTTT
-	TRBV7-3	TRBJ2-3	-	CASSYKAGWPPDTQYF	TGTGCCAGCAGCTATAAGGCGGGGTGGCCCCCAGATACGCAGTATTTT
-	TRBV18	TRBJ2-1	-	CASSPGGDYNEQFF	TGTGCCAGCTCCCCCGGAGGGGACTACAATGAGCAGTTCTTC
TRBD2	TRBV7-3	TRBJ2-5	-	CASSSHGTSEETQYF	TGTGCCAGCAGCTCCCACGGGACTAGCGAAGAGACCCAGTACTTC
-	TRBV5-1	TRBJ2-3	-	CASSPFLSPSTDTQYF	TGCGCCAGCAGCCCCTTCCTCTCTCCAAGCACAGATACGCAGTATTTT
-	TRBV7-9	TRBJ2-3	-	CASSLAMGPDTQYF	TGTGCCAGCAGCTTAGCGATGGGGCCCGATACGCAGTATTTT
TRBD1	TRBV6-1	TRBJ1-6	-	CASSEMGQGNSPLHF	TGTGCCAGCAGTGAAATGGGACAGGGGAATTCACCCCTCCACTTT
-	TRBV6-5	TRBJ2-7	-	CASKKRGSSYEQYF	TGTGCCAGCAAGAAGAGGGGGAGCTCCTACGAGCAGTACTTC
-	TRBV9	TRBJ1-1	once	CASSVSPGGEAFF	TGTGCCAGCAGCGTATCGCCCGGAGGGGAAGCTTTCTTT
-	TRBV10-3	TRBJ2-5	once	CAISGAEEETQYF	TGTGCCATCAGTGGGGCCGAAGAGGAGACCCAGTACTTC
-	TRBV19	TRBJ2-1	-	CASRTGSHEQFF	TGTGCCAGTAGGACCGGAAGCCATGAGCAGTTCTTC
-	TRBV10-3	TRBJ2-1	-	CAIPGAGYNEQFF	TGTGCCATCCCGGGGGCGGGCTACAATGAGCAGTTCTTC
-	TRBV29-1	TRBJ2-7	-	CSVETGTTYEQYF	TGCAGCGTTGAAACAGGGACTACCTACGAGCAGTACTTC
-	TRBV27	TRBJ2-3	-	CASSLRAGVWGTDTQYF	TGTGCCAGCAGTTTAAGGGCAGGGGTATGGGGCACAGATACGCAGTATTTT
TRBD2	TRBV6-4	TRBJ2-3	-	CASSDSAGPSTDTQYF	TGTGCCAGCAGTGACTCAGCGGGGCCTAGCACAGATACGCAGTATTTT
-	TRBV7-6	TRBJ2-1	-	CASSLGNLGQQGEQFF	TGTGCCAGCAGCTTGGGCAATTTGGGCCAACAGGGTGAGCAGTTCTTC
TRBD1	TRBV5-1	TRBJ2-1	few	CASSLRQGSYNEQFF	TGCGCCAGCAGCCTTCGACAGGGGTCCTACAATGAGCAGTTCTTC
TRBD2	TRBV4-3	TRBJ2-2	once	CASSQPPGLATGELFF	TGCGCCAGCAGCCAGCCACCGGGACTAGCTACCGGGGAGCTGTTTTTT
-	TRBV6-6	TRBJ2-7	-	CASSPTTYEQYF	TGTGCCAGCAGCCCGACAACCTACGAGCAGTACTTC
TRBD2	TRBV6-1	TRBJ2-7	-	CASSEELAAYEQYF	TGTGCCAGCAGTGAAGAACTAGCGGCATACGAGCAGTACTTC
TRBD1	TRBV7-2	TRBJ1-4	-	CASTKEPTGLREKLFF	TGTGCCAGCACCAAGGAACCGACAGGGCTAAGGGAAAAACTGTTTTTT
-	TRBV9	TRBJ2-2	-	CASSSISGELFF	TGTGCCAGCAGCTCCATCTCCGGGGAGCTGTTTTTT
TRBD2	TRBV7-9	TRBJ2-7	-	CASSLAASGYYEQYF	TGTGCCAGCAGCTTAGCGGCTAGCGGCTACTACGAGCAGTACTTC
-	TRBV19	TRBJ1-2	-	CASSTGWTFYGYTF	TGTGCCAGTAGTACAGGATGGACCTTCTATGGCTACACCTTC
-	TRBV2	TRBJ1-1	once	CASSDPGPGEAFF	TGTGCCAGCAGCGATCCGGGACCTGGGGAAGCTTTCTTT
-	TRBV29-1	TRBJ1-1	-	CSVFDETGMNTEAFF	TGCAGCGTTTTTGACGAGACGGGGATGAACACTGAAGCTTTCTTT
TRBD2	TRBV5-1	TRBJ2-7	-	CASSLPPGLTLDEQYF	TGCGCCAGCAGCTTACCCCCGGGACTAACGCTCGACGAGCAGTACTTC
-	TRBV4-3	TRBJ2-7	-	CASSQDRGYSSYEQYF	TGCGCCAGCAGCCAAGATAGAGGTTACAGCTCCTACGAGCAGTACTTC
-	TRBV4-2	TRBJ2-7	-	CASSQAAWGFGEQYF	TGTGCCAGCAGCCAGGCTGCTTGGGGGTTCGGCGAGCAGTACTTC
-	TRBV2	TRBJ1-1	-	CAGQEGSLYTEAFF	TGTGCCGGACAAGAGGGGTCGTTGTACACTGAAGCTTTCTTT
-	TRBV7-2	TRBJ2-3	-	CASSLRVVTDTQYF	TGTGCCAGCAGTCTCCGGGTGGTCACAGATACGCAGTATTTT
-	TRBV2	TRBJ2-2	-	CASRLGTGELFF	TGTGCCAGCAGGCTGGGTACCGGGGAGCTGTTTTTT
TRBD1	TRBV2	TRBJ1-4	-	CARGQTDEKLFF	TGTGCCAGGGGACAGACGGATGAAAAACTGTTTTTT
TRBD2	TRBV29-1	TRBJ2-1	-	CSTGLAGMNEQFF	TGCAGCACCGGACTAGCGGGGATGAATGAGCAGTTCTTC
-	TRBV7-9	TRBJ2-1	once	CASSHLIANEQFF	TGTGCCAGCAGCCACCTGATCGCCAATGAGCAGTTCTTC
-	TRBV10-3	TRBJ2-5	-	CAISEFGEGSRETQYF	TGTGCCATCAGTGAATTCGGTGAGGGTTCGAGGGAGACCCAGTACTTC
TRBD2	TRBV2	TRBJ2-3	-	CASSDGTSGGATDTQYF	TGTGCCAGCAGCGATGGGACTAGCGGGGGGGCGACAGATACGCAGTATTTT
-	TRBV4-1	TRBJ2-7	-	CASSQTGTPSYEQYF	TGCGCCAGCAGCCAGACCGGGACTCCCTCCTACGAGCAGTACTTC
TRBD2	TRBV7-3	TRBJ2-3	-	CASSLGSGGPTDTQYF	TGTGCCAGCAGCCTCGGTTCGGGGGGGCCGACAGATACGCAGTATTTT
TRBD1	TRBV29-1	TRBJ1-2	-	CSVEAPGQLNGYTF	TGCAGCGTTGAAGCCCCGGGACAGCTGAATGGCTACACCTTC
-	TRBV11-3	TRBJ2-2	-	CASSLEGRNTGELFF	TGTGCCAGCAGCTTAGAAGGCAGAAACACCGGGGAGCTGTTTTTT
TRBD1	TRBV29-1	TRBJ2-7	-	CSVETDGTGSDEQYF	TGCAGCGTTGAAACAGACGGGACAGGGAGCGACGAGCAGTACTTC
-	TRBV4-1	TRBJ2-1	-	CASSPSWILYNEQFF	TGCGCCAGCAGCCCGAGTTGGATTTTATACAATGAGCAGTTCTTC